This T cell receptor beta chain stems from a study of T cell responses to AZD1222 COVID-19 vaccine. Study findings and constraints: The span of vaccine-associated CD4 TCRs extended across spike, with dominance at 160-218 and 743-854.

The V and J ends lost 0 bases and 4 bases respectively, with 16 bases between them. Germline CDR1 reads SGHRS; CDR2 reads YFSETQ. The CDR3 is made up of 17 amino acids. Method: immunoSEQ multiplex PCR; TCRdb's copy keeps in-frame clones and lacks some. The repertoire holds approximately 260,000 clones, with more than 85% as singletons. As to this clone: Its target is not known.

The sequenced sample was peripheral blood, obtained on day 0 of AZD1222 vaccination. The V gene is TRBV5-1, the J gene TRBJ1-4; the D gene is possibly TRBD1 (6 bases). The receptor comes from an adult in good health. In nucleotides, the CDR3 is TGCGCCAGCAGCTTGGGAGGGGGACCGCTCTTTAATGAAAAACTGTTTTTT. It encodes CASSLGGGPLFNEKLFF.